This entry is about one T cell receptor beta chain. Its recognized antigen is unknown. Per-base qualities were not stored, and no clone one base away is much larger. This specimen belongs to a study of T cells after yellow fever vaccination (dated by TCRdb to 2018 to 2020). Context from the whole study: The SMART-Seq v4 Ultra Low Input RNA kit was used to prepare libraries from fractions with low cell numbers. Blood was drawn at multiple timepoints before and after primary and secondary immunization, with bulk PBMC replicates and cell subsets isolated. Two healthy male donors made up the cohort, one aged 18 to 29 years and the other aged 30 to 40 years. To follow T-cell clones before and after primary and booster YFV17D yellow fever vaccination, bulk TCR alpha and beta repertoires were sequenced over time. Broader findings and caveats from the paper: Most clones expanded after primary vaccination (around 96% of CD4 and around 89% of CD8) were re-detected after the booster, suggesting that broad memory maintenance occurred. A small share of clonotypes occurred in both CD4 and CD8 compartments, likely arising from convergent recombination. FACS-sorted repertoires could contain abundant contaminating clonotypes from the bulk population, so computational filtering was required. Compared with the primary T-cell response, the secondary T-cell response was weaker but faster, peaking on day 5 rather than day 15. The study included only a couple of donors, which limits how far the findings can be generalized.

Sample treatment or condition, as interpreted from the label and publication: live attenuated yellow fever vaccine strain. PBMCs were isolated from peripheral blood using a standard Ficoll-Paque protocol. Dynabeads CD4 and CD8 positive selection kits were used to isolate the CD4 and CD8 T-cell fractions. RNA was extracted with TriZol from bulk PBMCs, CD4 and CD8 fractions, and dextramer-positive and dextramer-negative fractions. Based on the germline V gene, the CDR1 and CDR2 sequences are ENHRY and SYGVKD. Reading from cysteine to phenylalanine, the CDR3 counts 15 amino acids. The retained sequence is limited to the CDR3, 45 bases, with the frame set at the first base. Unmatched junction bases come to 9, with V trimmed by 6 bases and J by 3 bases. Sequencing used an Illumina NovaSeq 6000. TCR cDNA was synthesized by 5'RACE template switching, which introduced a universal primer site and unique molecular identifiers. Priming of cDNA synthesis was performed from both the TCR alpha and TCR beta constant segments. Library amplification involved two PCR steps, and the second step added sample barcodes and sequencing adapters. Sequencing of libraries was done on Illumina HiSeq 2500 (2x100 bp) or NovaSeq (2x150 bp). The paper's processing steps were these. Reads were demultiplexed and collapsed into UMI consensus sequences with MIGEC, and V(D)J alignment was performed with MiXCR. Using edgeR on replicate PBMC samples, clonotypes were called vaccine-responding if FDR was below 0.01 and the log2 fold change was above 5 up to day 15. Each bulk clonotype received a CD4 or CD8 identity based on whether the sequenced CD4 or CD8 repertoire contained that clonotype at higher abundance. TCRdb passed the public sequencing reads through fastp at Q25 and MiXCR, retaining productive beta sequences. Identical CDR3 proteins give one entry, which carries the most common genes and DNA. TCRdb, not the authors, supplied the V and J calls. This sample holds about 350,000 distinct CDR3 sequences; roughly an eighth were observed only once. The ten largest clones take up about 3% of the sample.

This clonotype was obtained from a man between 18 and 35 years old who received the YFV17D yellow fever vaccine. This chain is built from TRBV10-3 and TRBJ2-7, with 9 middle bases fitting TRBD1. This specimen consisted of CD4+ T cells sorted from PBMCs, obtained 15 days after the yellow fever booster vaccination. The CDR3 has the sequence CAIRGPGTGNYEQYF. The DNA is TGTGCCATCAGGGGACCCGGGACAGGGAACTACGAGCAGTACTTC.